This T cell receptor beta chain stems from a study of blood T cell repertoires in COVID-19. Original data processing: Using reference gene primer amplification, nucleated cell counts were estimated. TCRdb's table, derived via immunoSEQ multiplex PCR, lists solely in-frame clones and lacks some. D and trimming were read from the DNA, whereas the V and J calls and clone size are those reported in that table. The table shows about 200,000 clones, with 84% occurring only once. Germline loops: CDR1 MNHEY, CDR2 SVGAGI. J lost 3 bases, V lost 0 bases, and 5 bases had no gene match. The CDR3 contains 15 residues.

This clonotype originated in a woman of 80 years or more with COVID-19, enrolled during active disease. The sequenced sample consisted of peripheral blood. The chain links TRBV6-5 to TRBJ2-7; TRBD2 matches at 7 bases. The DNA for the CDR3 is TGTGCCAGCAGTTACTCGGGCGGGGGAGACTACGAGCAGTACTTC. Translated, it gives CASSYSGGGDYEQYF.